This is a list of T cell receptor beta chains from one sample in a study of memory CD4+ T cells and cytomegalovirus serostatus. Using immunoSEQ multiplex PCR, the repertoire was profiled, and TCRdb retains in-frame clones only, with some absent. The repertoire holds roughly 39,000 clones, over 65% seen once, with about 0.8% in the top ten. The specimen sequenced was memory CD4+ T cells from blood. The origin of the receptors is an adult in good health and CMV-seronegative. CDR3s include the opening cysteine and the closing phenylalanine or tryptophan. Fields, in order: clone size, J gene, D gene, V gene, CDR3 DNA, CDR3 protein. D genes are given only for firm matches. Clone size is shown for a subset of rows, as once, few, many or a class of expanded clone.

abundance: medium-sized
j_gene: TRBJ2-1
d_gene: .
v_gene: TRBV5-1
CDR3nt: TGCGCCAGCAGCGTCTCAGACTTACGGGATGAGCAGTTCTTC
CDR3aa: CASSVSDLRDEQFF

abundance: .
j_gene: TRBJ2-5
d_gene: .
v_gene: TRBV2
CDR3nt: TGTGCCAGCGGGAAAGAGACCCAGTACTTC
CDR3aa: CASGKETQYF

abundance: .
j_gene: TRBJ1-2
d_gene: .
v_gene: TRBV18
CDR3nt: TGTGCCAGCTCACAGGGGGGAGCTAACTATGGCTACACCTTC
CDR3aa: CASSQGGANYGYTF

abundance: few
j_gene: TRBJ2-3
d_gene: TRBD2
v_gene: TRBV11-3
CDR3nt: TGTGCCAGCAGCGCGGGGGGGGCCGGGACAGATACGCAGTATTTT
CDR3aa: CASSAGGAGTDTQYF

abundance: .
j_gene: TRBJ1-5
d_gene: .
v_gene: TRBV7-9
CDR3nt: TGTGCCAGCAGCTCTGACCAAAATCAGCCCCAGCATTTT
CDR3aa: CASSSDQNQPQHF

abundance: .
j_gene: TRBJ2-5
d_gene: TRBD2
v_gene: TRBV5-4
CDR3nt: TGTGCCAGCAGTTTTAGGACTAGCGGTTCCCAAGAGACCCAGTACTTC
CDR3aa: CASSFRTSGSQETQYF

abundance: .
j_gene: TRBJ2-1
d_gene: .
v_gene: TRBV29-1
CDR3nt: TGCACCCTGAGAAGACAGGGAGGCAATGAGCAGTTCTTC
CDR3aa: CTLRRQGGNEQFF

abundance: .
j_gene: TRBJ1-2
d_gene: TRBD1
v_gene: TRBV7-8
CDR3nt: TGTGCCAGCAGCTCGACAGGGGGAATCGGCTATGGCTACACCTTC
CDR3aa: CASSSTGGIGYGYTF

abundance: once
j_gene: TRBJ1-4
d_gene: TRBD1
v_gene: TRBV28
CDR3nt: TGTGCCAGCAGTCAACCAGGGGGCGAAAAACTGTTTTTT
CDR3aa: CASSQPGGEKLFF

abundance: .
j_gene: TRBJ1-2
d_gene: .
v_gene: TRBV30
CDR3nt: TGTGCCTGGAGTGTAGAGGGGAGGGGTCTCTATGGCTACACCTTC
CDR3aa: CAWSVEGRGLYGYTF

abundance: .
j_gene: TRBJ1-2
d_gene: .
v_gene: TRBV6-5
CDR3nt: TGTGCCAGCACCCCTGGACGGAACTATGGCTACACCTTC
CDR3aa: CASTPGRNYGYTF

abundance: .
j_gene: TRBJ1-4
d_gene: TRBD1
v_gene: TRBV5-6
CDR3nt: TGTGCCAGCAGCTCGCTGTTTAAGGGGGCGTCTGAAAAACTGTTTTTT
CDR3aa: CASSSLFKGASEKLFF

abundance: .
j_gene: TRBJ1-1
d_gene: .
v_gene: TRBV27
CDR3nt: TGTGCCAGCAGTTTGAATAGGCCTTCCGGGTTTTACACTGAAGCTTTCTTT
CDR3aa: CASSLNRPSGFYTEAFF

abundance: few
j_gene: TRBJ1-1
d_gene: TRBD1
v_gene: TRBV5-4
CDR3nt: TGTGCCAGCAGCTTGGCAGGGGGCCGTGGCACTGAAGCTTTCTTT
CDR3aa: CASSLAGGRGTEAFF

abundance: .
j_gene: TRBJ1-4
d_gene: .
v_gene: TRBV5-6
CDR3nt: TGTGCCAGCAGCTTTAGCAGACGGAATGAAAAACTGTTTTTT
CDR3aa: CASSFSRRNEKLFF

abundance: .
j_gene: TRBJ2-5
d_gene: .
v_gene: TRBV10-1
CDR3nt: TGCGCCAGCAGTGACTCGCGGTCGGAGACCCAGTACTTC
CDR3aa: CASSDSRSETQYF

abundance: once
j_gene: TRBJ2-3
d_gene: .
v_gene: TRBV7-8
CDR3nt: TGTGCCAGCAGCAATCAACGGGGGCCCGGCCCAGATACGCAGTATTTT
CDR3aa: CASSNQRGPGPDTQYF

abundance: .
j_gene: TRBJ1-4
d_gene: TRBD1
v_gene: TRBV6-5
CDR3nt: TGTGCCAGCAGACCGACAGGGGACGCTGAAAAACTGTTTTTT
CDR3aa: CASRPTGDAEKLFF

abundance: .
j_gene: TRBJ2-6
d_gene: .
v_gene: TRBV7-8
CDR3nt: TGTGCCAGCAGCCTTAGAGGGGAGGGGGTCTCTGGGGCCAACGTCCTGACTTTC
CDR3aa: CASSLRGEGVSGANVLTF

abundance: .
j_gene: TRBJ1-1
d_gene: .
v_gene: TRBV6-6
CDR3nt: TGTGCCAGCAGTACCGGGGTAAAGAACACTGAAGCTTTCTTT
CDR3aa: CASSTGVKNTEAFF

abundance: .
j_gene: TRBJ1-4
d_gene: .
v_gene: TRBV9
CDR3nt: TGTGCCAGCAGCGTAGCGGATGGACAGCTGAATGAAAAACTGTTTTTT
CDR3aa: CASSVADGQLNEKLFF

abundance: .
j_gene: TRBJ1-4
d_gene: .
v_gene: TRBV6-6
CDR3nt: TGTGCCAGCAGTTACGGGAAGGATAATGAAAAACTGTTTTTT
CDR3aa: CASSYGKDNEKLFF

abundance: .
j_gene: TRBJ1-5
d_gene: .
v_gene: TRBV19
CDR3nt: TGTGCCAGTAGTTTGCGTATTTGGAGAGCTGGCAATCAGCCCCAGCATTTT
CDR3aa: CASSLRIWRAGNQPQHF

abundance: .
j_gene: TRBJ2-2
d_gene: TRBD2
v_gene: TRBV5-6
CDR3nt: TGTGCCAGCAGTCGGCCCGGGACTAGCGGGATTAGGACCGGGGAGCTGTTTTTT
CDR3aa: CASSRPGTSGIRTGELFF

abundance: once
j_gene: TRBJ1-6
d_gene: TRBD1
v_gene: TRBV2
CDR3nt: TGTGCCAGCAGCCCGGGACAGTATAATTCACCCCTCCACTTT
CDR3aa: CASSPGQYNSPLHF

abundance: .
j_gene: TRBJ2-7
d_gene: .
v_gene: TRBV5-1
CDR3nt: TGCGCCAGCAGCTTGTATCGGCAGGTCGGCTACGAGCAGTACTTC
CDR3aa: CASSLYRQVGYEQYF

abundance: .
j_gene: TRBJ2-1
d_gene: .
v_gene: TRBV30
CDR3nt: TGTGCCTGGAGTCCCTCCCAGGAGCAGTTCTTC
CDR3aa: CAWSPSQEQFF